This T cell receptor (beta chain) is from a study of cytomegalovirus exposure and HLA in healthy donors. General observations from the study: Association of around 17,000 TCR beta sequences with HLA alleles was found at 0.05 false discovery rate in a later analysis.

Notes on this clone: The antigen is unknown.

With 60 Vbeta and 13 Jbeta primers, the PCR was carried out. Clones were sequenced by immunoSEQ multiplex PCR, and TCRdb holds only the in-frame ones, with some missing. The data contain more than 95,000 clones, 60% to 80% of them singletons. The CDR3 spans 16 residues. V lost 3 bases and J lost 5, with 19 bases in between. Germline V gene lookup returns CDR1 KGHSH and CDR2 LQKENI. The chain links TRBV18 to TRBJ1-1, with D possibly being TRBD1 (5 bases). This receptor was taken from a man in his sixties in good health and CMV-seropositive. The sequencing sample was made of PBMCs. Here the CDR3 reads CASSPGQGGIGTEAFF. For the CDR3, the DNA is TGTGCCAGCTCACCGGGGCAGGGAGGAATCGGGACTGAAGCTTTCTTT.